One and the same sample provided the 19 T cell receptor beta chains below, sequenced in a study of technical replicates of blood from a handful of donors. Clones were sequenced by immunoSEQ multiplex PCR, and TCRdb holds only the in-frame ones, with some missing. The table lists tens of thousands of clones, nearly 98% of them singletons, with about 0.16% in the top ten. Source material: T cells isolated from PBMCs. These receptors were obtained from a human donor in good health.

CDR3 in amino acids: CASSLWRGAQETQYF. For the CDR3, the DNA is TGTGCCAGCAGCTTATGGCGGGGGGCCCAAGAGACCCAGTACTTC. The rearrangement joins TRBV11-3 to TRBJ2-5; TRBD2 aligns across 8 bases. Germline CDR1 is SGHNT and CDR2 is YENEEA. CDR3 size: 15 residues. The junction had 3 bases not matched to a gene; V was cut back by 2 bases and J by 1 base.

The rearrangement joins TRBV27 to TRBJ2-5, with 10 bases matching TRBD1. V shed 5 bases and J 5 bases; nucleotides not matched to a gene: 5. The CDR3 is 14 amino acids. CDR1 is MNHEY, CDR2 SMNVEV, per germline (reference sequence). CDR3 protein: CASSTRQGAETQYF. The CDR3 DNA is TGTGCCAGCAGTACTCGACAGGGGGCTGAGACCCAGTACTTC.

The chain has TRBV28 and TRBJ2-6; 8 nucleotides line up with TRBD2. V lost 6 bases, J lost 0 bases, and 7 bases stayed unmatched. The CDR3 spans 17 residues. Germline V gene lookup returns CDR1 MDHEN and CDR2 SYDVKM. CDR3 nucleotides: TGTGCCAGCAGGATTAGCGGGATCTACTCTGGGGCCAACGTCCTGACTTTC. It translates to CASRISGIYSGANVLTF.

For the CDR3, the DNA is TGTGCCAGCAGCCCACGGGGGGGGTCTAGCACAGATACGCAGTATTTT. Translating gives CASSPRGGSSTDTQYF. The chain employs TRBV11-3 and TRBJ2-3; 8 bases fit TRBD2. The junction had 7 bases not matched to a gene; V was cut back by 5 bases and J by 0 bases. The length of the CDR3 is 16 residues. Germline V gene data show CDR1 as SGHNT and CDR2 as YENEEA.

The chain employs TRBV9 and TRBJ1-2; possibly TRBD1 for D (6 bases). The CDR3 covers 15 residues. Germline CDR1 and CDR2: SGDLS and YYNGEE. V was clipped by 0 bases and J by 3 bases, with 12 bases between them. The chain's CDR3 is CASSVGERTDYGYTF. CDR3 DNA: TGTGCCAGCAGCGTAGGGGAAAGGACAGACTATGGCTACACCTTC.

This clone came up once. V usage is TRBV11-3 and J usage is TRBJ2-3; weak D call: TRBD2 (5 bases). The CDR3 is 12 residues long. Germline CDR1 and CDR2: SGHNT and YENEEA. Trimming stripped 5 bases from V and 4 bases from J, with 7 bases between. The CDR3 coding sequence is TGTGCCAGCAGCGCCGGGGCAGATACGCAGTATTTT. This encodes CASSAGADTQYF. The whole variable domain, filled in from reference TRBV11-3 and TRBJ2-3, reads EAGVVQSPRYKIIEKKQPVAFWCNPISGHNTLYWYLQNLGQGPELLIRYENEEAVDDSQLPKDRFSAERLKGVDSTLKIQPAELGDSAVYLCASSAGADTQYFGPGTRLTVL.

This sequence joins TRBV25-1 and TRBJ1-2, with D perhaps matching TRBD1 (6 bases). Deletions cut 7 bases from V and 6 bases from J, with 15 bases between. This CDR3 contains 13 residues. Looked up from germline, CDR1 is MGHDK and CDR2 is SYGVNS. Written as DNA, the CDR3 is TGTGCCAGCAACGACCAGGGGCCACATGGCTACACCTTC. It codes for CASNDQGPHGYTF.

The chain links TRBV28 to TRBJ1-2; D ambiguous. The germline V and J ends were trimmed by 2 bases and 4 bases, with 14 bases remaining between them. Germline V gene sequence: CDR1 MDHEN, CDR2 SYDVKM. CDR3 length equals 15 residues. The CDR3 loop is CASSLPAAGSYGYTF. The CDR3 DNA is TGTGCCAGCAGTTTACCCGCAGCGGGGTCCTATGGCTACACCTTC.

The CDR3 bases are TGCGCCAGCAGCTTAACCACAGGGGGCGCGGGATATAATTCACCCCTCCACTTT. This gives the protein CASSLTTGGAGYNSPLHF. The chain carries TRBV5-1 and TRBJ1-6, with 9 positions matching TRBD1. Germline assignment: CDR1 SGHRS and CDR2 YFSETQ. The V and J ends lost 2 bases and 4 bases, in that order; junction bases with no gene match: 10. The CDR3 extends over 18 amino acids.

This chain uses TRBV6-5 with TRBJ2-2; the D gene is possibly TRBD2 (5 bases). The CDR3 length is 14 residues. CDR1 is MNHEY and CDR2 is SVGAGI in the germline V gene. V dropped 0 bases and J dropped 5 bases, with 7 bases sitting between them. CDR3 nucleotides: TGTGCCAGCAGTTACTCTCTAGCAACCGGGGAGCTGTTTTTT. As protein: CASSYSLATGELFF.

V and J are TRBV7-6 and TRBJ1-1, with D possibly matching TRBD1 (6 bases). The CDR3 length is 15 residues. Trimming took 6 bases from V and 1 from J, leaving 15 bases between them. Germline V CDR1 and CDR2: SGHVS, FNYEAQ. The CDR3 region has the DNA TGTGCCAGCAGGTTATCCGGACAGCAGAACACTGAAGCTTTCTTT. Encoded protein: CASRLSGQQNTEAFF.

V and J are TRBV5-6 and TRBJ1-6; unclear D gene. The V gene lost 4 bases and the J gene lost 3 bases, with 14 bases spanning the gap. Germline-derived CDR1 and CDR2 are SGHDT and YYEEEE. The CDR3 sequence is 16 residues long. The CDR3, as DNA: TGTGCCAGCAGCCCCAAAAACTATTACTATAATTCACCCCTCCACTTT. It translates to CASSPKNYYYNSPLHF.

The chain joins TRBV6-1 to TRBJ1-5, with D perhaps matching TRBD1 (5 bases). The V gene lost 6 bases and the J gene lost 0 bases, with 9 bases spanning the gap. Germline lookup yields CDR1 MNHNS and CDR2 SASEGT. This CDR3 has 14 residues. The CDR3 bases are TGTGCCAGCAGCCCCGACAGTAGCAATCAGCCCCAGCATTTT. It is translated as CASSPDSSNQPQHF.

The J gene is TRBJ2-3, the V gene TRBV7-2; a possible D gene is TRBD2 (7 bases). This CDR3 contains 16 residues. Trimming removed 4 bases from V and 0 bases from J, with 14 bases in between. Germline V gene data show CDR1 as SGHTA and CDR2 as FQGNSA. CDR3 DNA sequence: TGTGCCAGCAGCTGGCGGGGGCTTGCTAGCACAGATACGCAGTATTTT. Its protein product is CASSWRGLASTDTQYF.

V gene TRBV6-5 combines with J gene TRBJ2-7; TRBD2 might be the D (5 bases). Germline CDR1 MNHEY, CDR2 SVGAGI. This CDR3 spans 15 amino acids. The V end was cut by 0 bases, the J end by 4 bases, with 13 bases between. CDR3 protein: CASSYSSLEGYEQYF. In DNA, the CDR3 is TGTGCCAGCAGTTACTCGAGCCTAGAGGGTTACGAGCAGTACTTC.

This clone has only one observation. The chain joins TRBV28 to TRBJ2-1; 16 bases are shared with TRBD2. This CDR3 contains 16 residues. V gave up 8 bases and J gave up 5 bases; unmatched junction bases: 6. Germline CDR1 reads MDHEN; CDR2 reads SYDVKM. CDR3 nucleotide sequence: TGTGCCAGCGGGACTAGCGGGAGGGGTGTGGACAATGAGCAGTTCTTC. Amino acid sequence: CASGTSGRGVDNEQFF.

The chain recombines TRBV29-1 with TRBJ2-3, with D possibly TRBD2 on 6 matching bases. With 5 bases removed from V and 5 bases from J, the gap between germline ends came to 14 bases. CDR1 and CDR2 from the germline V gene are SQVTM and ANQGSEA. The CDR3 runs to 13 residues. In DNA, the CDR3 is TGCAGCGTTCAGAGGGACTCATTAGATACGCAGTATTTT. This sequence encodes CSVQRDSLDTQYF.

The V call is TRBV13, the J call TRBJ2-3; TRBD2 aligns across 13 bases. The junction had 17 bases not matched to a gene; V was cut back by 5 bases and J by 0 bases. From germline, CDR1 is PRHDT and CDR2 FYEKMQ (reference sequence). This CDR3 has 21 residues. The CDR3 region has the DNA TGTGCCAGCAGCCCAACGTTACTAGGGACTAGCGGGGTTTCTAGCACAGATACGCAGTATTTT. It specifies CASSPTLLGTSGVSSTDTQYF.

CDR3 residues: CASSSMSRGYEQFF. The CDR3 nucleotides read TGTGCCAGCAGCTCTATGTCGAGGGGGTATGAGCAGTTCTTC. The chain recombines TRBV11-2 with TRBJ2-1; maybe TRBD1 (6 bases). CDR1 and CDR2 (germline): SGHAT, FQNNGV. V lost 4 bases and J lost 8, with 15 bases in between. The CDR3 covers 14 residues.